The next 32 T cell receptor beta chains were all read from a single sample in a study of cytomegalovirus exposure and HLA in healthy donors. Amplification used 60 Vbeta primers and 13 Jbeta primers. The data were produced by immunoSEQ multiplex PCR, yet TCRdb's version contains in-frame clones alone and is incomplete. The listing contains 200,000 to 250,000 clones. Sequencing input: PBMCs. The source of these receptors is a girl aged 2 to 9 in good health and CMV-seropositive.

The CDR3 bases are TGTGCCAGTAGTATGGACAGGTCCGGGTCCGTGTTTTTT. Its translation is CASSMDRSGSVFF. V is TRBV19 and J is TRBJ1-4; 7 bases map to TRBD1. Germline lookup yields CDR1 LNHDA and CDR2 SQIVND (reference sequence). This CDR3 region has 13 residues. V shed 3 bases and J 15 bases; nucleotides not matched to a gene: 10.

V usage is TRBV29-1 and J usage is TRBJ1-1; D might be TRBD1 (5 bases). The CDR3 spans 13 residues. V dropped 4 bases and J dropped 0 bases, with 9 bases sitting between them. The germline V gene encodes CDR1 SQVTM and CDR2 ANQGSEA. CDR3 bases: TGCAGCGTTGGGACACGTTTGAACACTGAAGCTTTCTTT. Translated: CSVGTRLNTEAFF.

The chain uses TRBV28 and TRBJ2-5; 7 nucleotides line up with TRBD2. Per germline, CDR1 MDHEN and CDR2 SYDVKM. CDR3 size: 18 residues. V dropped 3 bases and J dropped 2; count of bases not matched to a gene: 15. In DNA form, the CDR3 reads TGTGCCAGCAGTTTTAAGTATGGCCTAGCGGTGATGCAAGAGACCCAGTACTTC. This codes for CASSFKYGLAVMQETQYF.

CDR3 DNA: TGTGCCAGCAGTTTACAGTGGGGGCGGACTGAAGCTTTCTTT. Translating gives CASSLQWGRTEAFF. V gene TRBV27 combines with J gene TRBJ1-1; D might be TRBD1 (6 bases). From germline, CDR1 is MNHEY and CDR2 SMNVEV (reference sequence). This CDR3 spans 14 amino acids. With 2 bases removed from V and 5 bases from J, the gap between germline ends came to 12 bases.

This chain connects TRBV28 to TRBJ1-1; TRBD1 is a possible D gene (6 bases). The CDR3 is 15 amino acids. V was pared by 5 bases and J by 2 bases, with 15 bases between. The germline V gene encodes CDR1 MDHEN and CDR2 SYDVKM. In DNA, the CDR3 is TGTGCCAGCAGTCACCGCTTCAGGGGTAACACTGAAGCTTTCTTT. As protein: CASSHRFRGNTEAFF.

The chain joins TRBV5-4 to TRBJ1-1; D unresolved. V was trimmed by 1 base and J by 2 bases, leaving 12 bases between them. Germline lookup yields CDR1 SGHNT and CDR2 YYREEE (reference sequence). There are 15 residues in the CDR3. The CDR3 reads CASSLPSGGNTEAFF. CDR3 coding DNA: TGTGCCAGCAGCTTGCCATCAGGTGGTAACACTGAAGCTTTCTTT.

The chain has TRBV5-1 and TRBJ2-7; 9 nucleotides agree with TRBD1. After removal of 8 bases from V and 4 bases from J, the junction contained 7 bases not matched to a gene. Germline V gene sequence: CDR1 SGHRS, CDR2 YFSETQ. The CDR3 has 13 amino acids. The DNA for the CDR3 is TGCGCCAGTTCGGGACAGGGTACTTACGAGCAGTACTTC. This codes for CASSGQGTYEQYF.

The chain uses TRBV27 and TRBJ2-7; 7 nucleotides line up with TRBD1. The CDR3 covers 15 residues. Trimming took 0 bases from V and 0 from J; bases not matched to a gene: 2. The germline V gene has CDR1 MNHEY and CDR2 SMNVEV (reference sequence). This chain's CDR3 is CASSLSTGASYEQYF. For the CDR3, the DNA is TGTGCCAGCAGTTTATCAACAGGGGCCTCCTACGAGCAGTACTTC.

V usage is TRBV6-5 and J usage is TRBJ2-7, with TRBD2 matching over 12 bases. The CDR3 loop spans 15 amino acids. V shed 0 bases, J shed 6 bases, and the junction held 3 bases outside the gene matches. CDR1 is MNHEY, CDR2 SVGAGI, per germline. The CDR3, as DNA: TGTGCCAGCAGTTACTCGCTAGCGGGAGGGTTCGAGCAGTACTTC. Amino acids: CASSYSLAGGFEQYF.

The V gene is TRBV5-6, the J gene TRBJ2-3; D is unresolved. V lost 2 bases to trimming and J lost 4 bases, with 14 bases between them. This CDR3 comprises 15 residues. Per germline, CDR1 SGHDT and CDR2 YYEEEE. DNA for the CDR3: TGTGCCAGCAGCTTTGACTTGCTGCGTCCAGATACGCAGTATTTT. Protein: CASSFDLLRPDTQYF.

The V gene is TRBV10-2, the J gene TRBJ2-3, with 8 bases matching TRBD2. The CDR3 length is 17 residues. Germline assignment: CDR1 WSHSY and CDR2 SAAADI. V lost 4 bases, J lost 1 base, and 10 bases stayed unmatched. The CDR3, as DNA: TGCGCCAGCAGTGGAGGAGCGGGAGTATCGCGCACAGATACGCAGTATTTT. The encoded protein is CASSGGAGVSRTDTQYF.

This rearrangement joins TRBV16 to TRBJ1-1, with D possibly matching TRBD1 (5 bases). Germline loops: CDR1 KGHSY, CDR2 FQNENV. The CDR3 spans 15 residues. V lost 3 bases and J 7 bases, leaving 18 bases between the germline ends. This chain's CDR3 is CASSQAMAGSGEAFF. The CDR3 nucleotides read TGTGCCAGCAGCCAGGCAATGGCAGGGTCGGGTGAAGCTTTCTTT.

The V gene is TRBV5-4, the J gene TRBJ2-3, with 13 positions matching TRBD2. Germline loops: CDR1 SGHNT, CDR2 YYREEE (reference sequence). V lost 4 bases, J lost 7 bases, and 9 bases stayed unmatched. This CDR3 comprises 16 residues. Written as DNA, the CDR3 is TGTGCCAGCAGCACCGGGGGACTAGCGGGACGGAATACGCAGTATTTT. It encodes CASSTGGLAGRNTQYF.

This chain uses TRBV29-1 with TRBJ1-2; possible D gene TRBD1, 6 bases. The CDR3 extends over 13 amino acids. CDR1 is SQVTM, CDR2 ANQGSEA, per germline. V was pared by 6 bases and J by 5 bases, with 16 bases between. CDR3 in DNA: TGCAGCGTAGCAGGGGTGGCGGAGTATGGCTACACCTTC. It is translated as CSVAGVAEYGYTF.

The CDR3 nucleotides read TGTGCCAGCAGTTTAGTTAGCGACTCCTACGAGCAGTACTTC. It yields the protein CASSLVSDSYEQYF. The chain employs TRBV28 and TRBJ2-7; the D gene is possibly TRBD2 (5 bases). This CDR3 spans 14 amino acids. Germline CDR1 and CDR2: MDHEN and SYDVKM. The V end lost 2 bases, the J end lost 0 bases, and 8 bases lay between the germline ends. The entire variable domain, with the rest obtained from reference TRBV28 and TRBJ2-7, is as follows: DVKVTQSSRYLVKRTGEKVFLECVQDMDHENMFWYRQDPGLGLRLIYFSYDVKMKEKGDIPEGYSVSREKKERFSLILESASTNQTSMYLCASSLVSDSYEQYFGPGTRLTVT.

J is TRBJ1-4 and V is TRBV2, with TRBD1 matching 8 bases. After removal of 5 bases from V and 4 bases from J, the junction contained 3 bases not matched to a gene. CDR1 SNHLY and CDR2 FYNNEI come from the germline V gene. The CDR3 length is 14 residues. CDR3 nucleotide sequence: TGTGCCAGCAGTTTACAGGGGGGTAATGAAAAACTGTTTTTT. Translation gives CASSLQGGNEKLFF.

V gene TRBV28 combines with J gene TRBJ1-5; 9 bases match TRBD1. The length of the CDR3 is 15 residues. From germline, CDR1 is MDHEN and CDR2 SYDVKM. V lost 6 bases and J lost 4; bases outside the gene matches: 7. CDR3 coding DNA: TGTGCCAGCAGGCTCGGGACAGGGAAAAATCAGCCCCAGCATTTT. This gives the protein CASRLGTGKNQPQHF.

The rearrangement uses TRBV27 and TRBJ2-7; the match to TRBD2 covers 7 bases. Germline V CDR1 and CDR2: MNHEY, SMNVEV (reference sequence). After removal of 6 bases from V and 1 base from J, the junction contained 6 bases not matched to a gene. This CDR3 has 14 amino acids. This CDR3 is CASSPGRVSYEQYF. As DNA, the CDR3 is TGTGCCAGCAGCCCGGGGAGGGTTTCCTACGAGCAGTACTTC.

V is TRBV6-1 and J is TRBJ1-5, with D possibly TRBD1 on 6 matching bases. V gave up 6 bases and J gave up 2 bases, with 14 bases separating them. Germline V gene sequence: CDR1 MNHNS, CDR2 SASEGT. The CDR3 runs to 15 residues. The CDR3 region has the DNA TGTGCCAGCAGGGTGGGGGCGCAGGGCAATCAGCCCCAGCATTTT. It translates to CASRVGAQGNQPQHF.

The CDR3 loop reads CASSEEGGGTDTQYF. CDR3 DNA: TGTGCCAGCAGTGAAGAGGGGGGGGGAACAGATACGCAGTATTTT. This chain joins TRBV6-1 and TRBJ2-3, with D perhaps matching TRBD2 (7 bases). Trimming cost V 1 base and J 3 bases, with 11 bases left between them. Looked up from germline, CDR1 is MNHNS and CDR2 is SASEGT. CDR3 size: 15 residues.

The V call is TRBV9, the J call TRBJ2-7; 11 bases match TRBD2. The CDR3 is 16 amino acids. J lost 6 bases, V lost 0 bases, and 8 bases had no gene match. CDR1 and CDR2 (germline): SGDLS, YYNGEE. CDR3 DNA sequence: TGTGCCAGCAGCGTAGCCTCGACTAGCGGGGAATTCGAGCAGTACTTC. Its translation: CASSVASTSGEFEQYF.

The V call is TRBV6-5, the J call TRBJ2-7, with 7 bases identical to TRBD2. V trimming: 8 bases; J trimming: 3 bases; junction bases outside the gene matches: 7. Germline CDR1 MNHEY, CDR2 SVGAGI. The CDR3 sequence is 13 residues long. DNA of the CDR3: TGTGCCAGCGGGCGGGGAGGGAACTACGAGCAGTACTTC. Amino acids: CASGRGGNYEQYF.

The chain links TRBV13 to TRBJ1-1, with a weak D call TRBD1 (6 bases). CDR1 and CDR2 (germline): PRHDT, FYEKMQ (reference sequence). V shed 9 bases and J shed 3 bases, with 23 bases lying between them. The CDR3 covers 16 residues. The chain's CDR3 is CASSPEGVFVDTEAFF. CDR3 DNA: TGTGCCAGTTCCCCAGAGGGGGTTTTCGTCGACACTGAAGCTTTCTTT.

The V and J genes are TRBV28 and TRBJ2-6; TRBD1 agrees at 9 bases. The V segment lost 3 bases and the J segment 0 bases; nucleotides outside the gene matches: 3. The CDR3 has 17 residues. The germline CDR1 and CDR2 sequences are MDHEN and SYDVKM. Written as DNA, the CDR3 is TGTGCCAGCAGTTTTGGGACAGGGCCCTCTGGGGCCAACGTCCTGACTTTC. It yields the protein CASSFGTGPSGANVLTF.

The CDR3 region has the DNA TGTGCCAGCAGTGCTTCCCCTAGCGGGAGGACCTACGAGCAGTACTTC. It codes for CASSASPSGRTYEQYF. The rearrangement joins TRBV25-1 to TRBJ2-7; 11 positions match TRBD2. The V gene's germline CDR1 is MGHDK and CDR2 SYGVNS. This CDR3 spans 16 amino acids. The V segment lost 4 bases and the J segment 2 bases; nucleotides outside the gene matches: 7.

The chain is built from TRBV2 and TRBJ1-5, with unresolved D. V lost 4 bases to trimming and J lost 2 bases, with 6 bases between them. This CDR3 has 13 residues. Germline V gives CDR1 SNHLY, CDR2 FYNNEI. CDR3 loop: CASSAEGNQPQHF. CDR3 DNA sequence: TGTGCCAGCAGTGCAGAAGGCAATCAGCCCCAGCATTTT. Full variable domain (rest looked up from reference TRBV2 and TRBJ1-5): EPEVTQTPSHQVTQMGQEVILRCVPISNHLYFYWYRQILGQKVEFLVSFYNNEISEKSEIFDDQFSVERPDGSNFTLKIRSTKLEDSAMYFCASSAEGNQPQHFGDGTRLSIL.

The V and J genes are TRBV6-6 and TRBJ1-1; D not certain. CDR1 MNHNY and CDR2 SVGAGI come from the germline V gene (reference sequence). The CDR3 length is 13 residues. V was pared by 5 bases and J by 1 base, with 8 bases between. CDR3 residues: CASSGRQNTEAFF. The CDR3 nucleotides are TGTGCCAGCAGTGGCCGACAGAACACTGAAGCTTTCTTT.

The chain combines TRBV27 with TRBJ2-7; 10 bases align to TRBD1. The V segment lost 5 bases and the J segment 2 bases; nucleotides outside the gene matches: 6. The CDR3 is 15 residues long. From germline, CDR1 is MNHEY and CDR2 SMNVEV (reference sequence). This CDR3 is CASSPGTGVPYEQYF. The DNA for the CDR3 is TGTGCCAGCAGTCCCGGGACAGGGGTCCCCTACGAGCAGTACTTC.

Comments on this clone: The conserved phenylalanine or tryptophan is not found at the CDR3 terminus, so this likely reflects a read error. The CDR3: CAIPGGTGMVGYTL. Here the CDR3 DNA reads TGTGCCATCCCCGGGGGGACAGGGATGGTTGGCTACACCCTC. The chain uses TRBV6-1 and TRBJ1-2; TRBD1 matches 9 bases. J was trimmed by 7 bases and V by 10 bases; bases with no gene match: 13. This CDR3 has 14 amino acids. The germline CDR1 and CDR2 sequences are MNHNS and SASEGT.

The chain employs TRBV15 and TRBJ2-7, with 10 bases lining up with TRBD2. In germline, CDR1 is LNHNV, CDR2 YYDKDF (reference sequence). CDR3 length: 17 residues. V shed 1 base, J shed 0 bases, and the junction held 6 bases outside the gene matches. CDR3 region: CATSRGLAGADSYEQYF. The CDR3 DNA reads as TGTGCCACCAGCAGAGGGCTAGCGGGAGCCGACTCCTACGAGCAGTACTTC.

The CDR3 reads CASSLTGYTEAFF. As DNA, the CDR3 is TGTGCCAGCAGTTTAACAGGTTACACTGAAGCTTTCTTT. V is TRBV28 and J is TRBJ1-1; D is perhaps TRBD1 (5 bases). The V end lost 2 bases, the J end lost 3 bases, and 7 bases lay between the germline ends. This CDR3 is 13 amino acids long. The germline CDR1 and CDR2 sequences are MDHEN and SYDVKM.

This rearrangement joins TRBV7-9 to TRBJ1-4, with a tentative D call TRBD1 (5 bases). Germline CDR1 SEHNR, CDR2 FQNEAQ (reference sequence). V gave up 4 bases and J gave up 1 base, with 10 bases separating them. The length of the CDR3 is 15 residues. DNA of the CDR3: TGTGCCAGCAGCTCGTGGACAAGAACTAATGAAAAACTGTTTTTT. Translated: CASSSWTRTNEKLFF. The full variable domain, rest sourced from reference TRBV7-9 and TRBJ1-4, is DTGVSQNPRHKITKRGQNVTFRCDPISEHNRLYWYRQTLGQGPEFLTYFQNEAQLEKSRLLSDRFSAERPKGSFSTLEIQRTEQGDSAMYLCASSSWTRTNEKLFFGSGTQLSVL.